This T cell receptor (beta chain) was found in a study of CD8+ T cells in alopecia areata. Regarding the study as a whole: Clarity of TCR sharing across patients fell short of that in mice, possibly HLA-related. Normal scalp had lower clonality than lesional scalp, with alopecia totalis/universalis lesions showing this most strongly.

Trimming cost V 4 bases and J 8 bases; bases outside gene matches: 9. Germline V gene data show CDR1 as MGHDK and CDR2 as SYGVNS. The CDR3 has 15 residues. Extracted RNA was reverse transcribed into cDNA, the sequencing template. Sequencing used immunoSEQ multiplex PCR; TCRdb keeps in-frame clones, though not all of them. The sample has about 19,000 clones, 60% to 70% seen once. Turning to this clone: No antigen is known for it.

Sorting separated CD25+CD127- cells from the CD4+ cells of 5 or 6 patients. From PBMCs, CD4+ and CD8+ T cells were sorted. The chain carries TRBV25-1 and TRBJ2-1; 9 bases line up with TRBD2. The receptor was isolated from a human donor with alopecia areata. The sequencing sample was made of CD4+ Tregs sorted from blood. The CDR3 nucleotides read TGTGCCAGCAGTGCCCCCAAAGCGGGAGGCGATGAGCAGTTCTTC. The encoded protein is CASSAPKAGGDEQFF.